Following are 18 T cell receptor beta chains from one sample sequenced in a study of cytomegalovirus exposure and HLA in healthy donors. The PCR ran on 60 Vbeta and 13 Jbeta primers. The repertoire was sequenced with immunoSEQ multiplex PCR; TCRdb's copy has only in-frame clones and lacks some. The sample holds 90,000 to 150,000 clones, roughly 8.6% seen once. Input material: PBMCs. The receptors derive from a woman between 35 and 50 years old in good health and CMV-seropositive.

The chain combines TRBV5-4 with TRBJ1-6; 8 nucleotides match TRBD1. With 3 bases clipped from V and 3 bases from J, the junction kept 2 bases outside the gene matches. The CDR3 extends over 15 amino acids. Germline V gives CDR1 SGHNT, CDR2 YYREEE (reference sequence). In DNA, the CDR3 is TGTGCCAGCAGCTCCGGGACAGGCTATAATTCACCCCTCCACTTT. It codes for CASSSGTGYNSPLHF.

This clone has more than one count but fewer than ten. The rearrangement uses TRBV5-1 and TRBJ2-1, with D perhaps TRBD2 (5 bases). V lost 1 base, J lost 0 bases, and 8 bases lay in between. The CDR3 is 15 residues long. CDR1 and CDR2 from the germline V gene are SGHRS and YFSETQ. CDR3 sequence: CASSLSGLSYNEQFF. The CDR3 region has the DNA TGCGCCAGCAGCTTGAGCGGACTCTCCTACAATGAGCAGTTCTTC.

This clone was counted only a few times. The chain combines TRBV5-1 with TRBJ1-2; a possible D gene is TRBD1 (5 bases). Germline CDR1 is SGHRS and CDR2 is YFSETQ. The CDR3 runs to 14 residues. V was clipped by 4 bases and J by 1 base, with 11 bases between them. This CDR3 reads CASSTATDNYGYTF. The CDR3 nucleotides read TGCGCCAGCAGCACCGCGACAGATAACTATGGCTACACCTTC.

The chain employs TRBV19 and TRBJ1-5; D call uncertain. This CDR3 region has 15 residues. Per the germline V gene, CDR1 is LNHDA and CDR2 is SQIVND (reference sequence). With 7 bases removed from V and 9 bases from J, the gap between germline ends came to 22 bases. The CDR3 sequence: CASTPTGRRQAPQHF. The CDR3, as DNA: TGTGCCAGTACTCCTACCGGAAGGAGGCAAGCGCCCCAGCATTTT.

This clone was recorded a few times. This chain uses TRBV28 with TRBJ1-4; no definite D call. Germline-derived CDR1 and CDR2 are MDHEN and SYDVKM. Trimming cost V 6 bases and J 7 bases, with 12 bases left between them. The CDR3 runs 13 residues. This CDR3 is CASRSRLPEKLFF. The CDR3, as DNA: TGTGCCAGCAGATCCAGACTACCTGAAAAACTGTTTTTT.

This clone was detected only a few times. This rearrangement joins TRBV6-6 to TRBJ1-3; perhaps TRBD1 as D (6 bases). The V gene's germline CDR1 is MNHNY and CDR2 SVGAGI (reference sequence). The length of the CDR3 is 16 residues. V dropped 2 bases and J dropped 4 bases, with 15 bases sitting between them. This CDR3 reads CASSYTGQRTGNTIYF. The CDR3 DNA follows: TGTGCCAGCAGTTACACCGGACAGAGGACGGGAAACACCATATATTTT.

The chain carries TRBV10-3 and TRBJ1-2; D perhaps matches TRBD1 (5 bases). Looked up from germline, CDR1 is ENHRY and CDR2 is SYGVKD. V was trimmed by 3 bases and J by 4 bases, leaving 12 bases between them. The CDR3 length is 14 residues. CDR3 in DNA: TGTGCCATCAGTGATGGGCAGGGAGGCTATGGCTACACCTTC. It codes for CAISDGQGGYGYTF.

The V call is TRBV6-5, the J call TRBJ1-2, with a possible D match to TRBD1 (6 bases). The ends were cut back, 0 bases at V and 7 bases at J, with 12 bases in the middle. CDR1 is MNHEY, CDR2 SVGAGI, per germline. CDR3 length: 14 amino acids. The DNA of the CDR3 is TGTGCCAGCAGTTACTCGGGGGGGCTCCCTGGCTACACCTTC. It codes for CASSYSGGLPGYTF.

This clone was found a few times. The chain joins TRBV30 to TRBJ1-4; D uncertain. The germline V and J ends were trimmed by 3 bases and 8 bases, with 10 bases remaining between them. The CDR3 has 12 residues. The germline V gene has CDR1 GTSNPN and CDR2 SVGIG (reference sequence). CDR3 sequence (DNA): TGTGCCTGGAGGCGGGTTGGGGAAAAACTGTTTTTT. Its translation: CAWRRVGEKLFF.

The chain carries TRBV2 and TRBJ2-2, with 8 bases matching TRBD1. The CDR3 spans 15 residues. Germline CDR1 and CDR2: SNHLY and FYNNEI. With V trimmed by 6 bases and J by 1 base, 4 bases remained unmatched. CDR3 in amino acids: CASRAGTGNTGELFF. CDR3 sequence (DNA): TGTGCCAGCAGGGCCGGGACAGGGAACACCGGGGAGCTGTTTTTT.

The genes are TRBV18 and TRBJ1-5, with D possibly TRBD1 on 6 matching bases. CDR1 KGHSH and CDR2 LQKENI come from the germline V gene. V was shortened by 5 bases and J by 4 bases, with 6 bases between the two germline ends. The CDR3 length is 12 residues. The CDR3 nucleotides read TGTGCCAGCTCAAGGGGGAATCAGCCCCAGCATTTT. This encodes CASSRGNQPQHF.

This clone was seen more than once but under ten times. This chain uses TRBV2 with TRBJ1-2, with D unresolved. This CDR3 has 16 amino acids. The germline V gene has CDR1 SNHLY and CDR2 FYNNEI. Trimming removed 4 bases from V and 1 base from J, with 16 bases in between. The CDR3 loop reads CASSGSTAGGNYGYTF. The CDR3 DNA reads TGTGCCAGCAGTGGTTCCACGGCAGGAGGTAACTATGGCTACACCTTC.

This clone was seen at least ten times. The V gene is TRBV6-5, the J gene TRBJ2-7; 8 nucleotides match TRBD1. V was pared by 10 bases and J by 2 bases, with 4 bases of the junction left unmatched. There are 12 residues in the CDR3. The germline V gene has CDR1 MNHEY and CDR2 SVGAGI. CDR3 nucleotide sequence: TGTGCCACCCGGGACAGGACCTACGAGCAGTACTTC. It encodes CATRDRTYEQYF.

This clone appeared a few times. V gene TRBV6-5 combines with J gene TRBJ1-1, with no clear D. The CDR3 covers 14 residues. Germline values: CDR1 MNHEY, CDR2 SVGAGI. V lost 0 bases to trimming and J lost 0 bases, with 5 bases between them. The CDR3 coding sequence is TGTGCCAGCAGTTACTCCTGGCTGAACACTGAAGCTTTCTTT. Translating it yields CASSYSWLNTEAFF.

J is TRBJ2-7 and V is TRBV7-8, with 11 bases aligning to TRBD1. This CDR3 contains 14 residues. V trimming: 4 bases; J trimming: 3 bases; junction bases outside the gene matches: 2. CDR1 SGHVS and CDR2 FQNEAQ come from the germline V gene. This CDR3 reads CASSSGTGGYEQYF. The CDR3 DNA reads TGTGCCAGCAGCTCCGGGACAGGGGGCTACGAGCAGTACTTC.

The CDR3 DNA reads as TGTGCCAGCAGTTTATCGCCAGGTTCTTCCTACGAGCAGTACTTC. Translation: CASSLSPGSSYEQYF. This sequence joins TRBV28 and TRBJ2-7; D gene unclear. The CDR3 is made up of 15 amino acids. CDR1 and CDR2 (germline): MDHEN, SYDVKM. Trimming took off 1 base at V and 1 base at J, with 11 bases between the two ends.

This clone has a handful of counts. The rearrangement links TRBV28 to TRBJ1-1; D ambiguous. The length of the CDR3 is 10 residues. CDR1 MDHEN and CDR2 SYDVKM come from the germline V gene. The germline V and J ends were trimmed by 6 bases and 7 bases, with 6 bases remaining between them. CDR3 in amino acids: CASRSGEAFF. In DNA form, the CDR3 reads TGTGCCAGCAGATCGGGTGAAGCTTTCTTT.

CDR3 nucleotide sequence: TGCGCCAGCAGCTTTCAGGGGTATGGCTACACCTTC. Translating gives CASSFQGYGYTF. This chain links TRBV5-1 with TRBJ1-2; perhaps TRBD1 as D (6 bases). The length of the CDR3 is 12 residues. V lost 2 bases to trimming and J lost 5 bases, with 7 bases between them. CDR1 and CDR2 from the germline V gene are SGHRS and YFSETQ.